Listed here are 22 T cell receptor beta chains from one sample, sequenced in a study of OX40 agonist ivuxolimab in advanced cancers. Clones were sequenced by immunoSEQ multiplex PCR, and TCRdb holds only the in-frame ones, with some missing. The table lists around 80,000 clones, about 85% of them singletons. The sample was CD4+ or CD8+ T cells sorted from blood, taken in a trial of the OX40 agonist ivuxolimab. The receptors come from an adult with an advanced solid tumor such as melanoma, head and neck, liver or kidney cancer.

The CDR3 loop is CASMRSSYNSPLHF. The CDR3 bases are TGTGCCAGTATGAGGAGCTCCTATAATTCACCCCTCCACTTT. This chain connects TRBV19 to TRBJ1-6, with no clear D. The length of the CDR3 is 14 residues. Germline CDR1 reads LNHDA; CDR2 reads SQIVND (reference sequence). V was trimmed by 7 bases and J by 0 bases, leaving 7 bases between them.

The J gene is TRBJ1-3, the V gene TRBV7-2, with unresolved D. Germline values: CDR1 SGHTA, CDR2 FQGNSA. This CDR3 has 14 residues. V was trimmed by 1 base and J by 0 bases, leaving 4 bases between them. The CDR3 DNA reads as TGTGCCAGCAGCTTAGACAGCTCTGGAAACACCATATATTTT. It translates to CASSLDSSGNTIYF.

This clone was seen once. The gene calls are TRBV6-1 and TRBJ2-5; 10 nucleotides match TRBD1. The end of the DNA fits TRBJ2-7 better, so the J call may be wrong. CDR1 MNHNS and CDR2 SASEGT come from the germline V gene. The CDR3 consists of 14 residues. CDR3: CASSVDRGDYEQYF. CDR3 in DNA: TGTGCCAGCAGCGTGGACAGGGGGGACTACGAGCAGTACTTC.

A single count supports this clone. The rearrangement uses TRBV2 and TRBJ1-2; D gene uncertain. The germline CDR1 and CDR2 sequences are SNHLY and FYNNEI. V was clipped by 2 bases and J by 9 bases, with 13 bases between them. CDR3 length equals 13 residues. CDR3 coding DNA: TGTGCCAGCAGTGAACTGACTCTAGCGAGCTACACCTTC. It yields the protein CASSELTLASYTF.

The chain carries TRBV19 and TRBJ2-1, with 9 nucleotides matching TRBD1. CDR3 length: 16 amino acids. The V segment lost 5 bases and the J segment 7 bases; nucleotides outside the gene matches: 12. The germline V gene encodes CDR1 LNHDA and CDR2 SQIVND (reference sequence). For the CDR3, the DNA is TGTGCCAGTAGTCTGGGGGGAAACAGGGGGCTGAATGAGCAGTTCTTC. Protein sequence: CASSLGGNRGLNEQFF.

The chain carries TRBV5-1 and TRBJ1-2; 8 bases line up with TRBD1. Trimming at V came to 0 bases and at J to 7 bases, leaving 8 bases not matched to a gene. This CDR3 has 15 residues. Germline-derived CDR1 and CDR2 are SGHRS and YFSETQ. CDR3 DNA: TGCGCCAGCAGCTTGGATGTGCAGGGGGCGCGTGGCTACACCTTC. Amino acid sequence: CASSLDVQGARGYTF.

This clone has only a few counts. The rearrangement uses TRBV19 and TRBJ1-2, with D unclear. The CDR3 is made up of 13 amino acids. CDR1 and CDR2 from the germline V gene are LNHDA and SQIVND (reference sequence). V lost 5 bases to trimming and J lost 7 bases, with 14 bases between them. In DNA form, the CDR3 reads TGTGCCAGTAGTCCGGGCTTGAGGGTTGGCTACACCTTC. Its protein product is CASSPGLRVGYTF.

V gene TRBV6-6 combines with J gene TRBJ2-3; TRBD2 matches at 8 bases. The germline V gene has CDR1 MNHNY and CDR2 SVGAGI (reference sequence). The length of the CDR3 is 16 residues. V shed 2 bases, J shed 2 bases, and the junction held 6 bases outside the gene matches. This CDR3 is CASSYPRTSFTDTQYF. As DNA, the CDR3 is TGTGCCAGCAGTTACCCTCGGACTAGCTTCACAGATACGCAGTATTTT.

This sequence joins TRBV9 and TRBJ1-3, with D possibly matching TRBD1 (6 bases). This CDR3 is built from 14 residues. Between the trimmed V and J ends, which lost 0 bases and 4 bases, there was a span of 8 bases. The V gene's germline CDR1 is SGDLS and CDR2 YYNGEE. In DNA, the CDR3 is TGTGCCAGCAGCGTAGCAGGGGTCGGAAACACCATATATTTT. It specifies CASSVAGVGNTIYF.

The rearrangement links TRBV4-2 to TRBJ2-7, with a possible D match to TRBD2 (5 bases). V lost 3 bases and J 1 base, leaving 13 bases between the germline ends. The CDR3 spans 15 residues. Germline CDR1 is LGHNA and CDR2 is YNFKEQ. CDR3 nucleotide sequence: TGTGCCAGCAGCCAGGGAGCGCGGCAGTCCTACGAGCAGTACTTC. Translating it yields CASSQGARQSYEQYF.

V is TRBV5-4 and J is TRBJ2-7; the D gene is possibly TRBD1 (5 bases). The V and J ends lost 4 bases and 1 base respectively, with 15 bases between them. This CDR3 spans 15 amino acids. Germline CDR1 reads SGHNT; CDR2 reads YYREEE (reference sequence). CDR3 region: CASSPELDNSYEQYF. The CDR3, as DNA: TGTGCCAGCAGCCCAGAGCTGGACAATTCCTACGAGCAGTACTTC.

This chain joins TRBV11-2 and TRBJ2-5; possibly TRBD2 for D (5 bases). The length of the CDR3 is 14 residues. V was cut by 0 bases and J by 4 bases, with 9 bases left in between. CDR1 and CDR2 (germline): SGHAT, FQNNGV. The CDR3 sequence is CASSLEWRVETQYF. DNA of the CDR3: TGTGCCAGCAGCTTAGAGTGGCGGGTAGAGACCCAGTACTTC.

This clone was seen only a few times. The chain employs TRBV7-9 and TRBJ1-2; 7 nucleotides align to TRBD1. The CDR3 contains 15 residues. Unmatched junction bases numbered 10, after V lost 5 bases and J lost 4 bases. CDR1 SEHNR and CDR2 FQNEAQ come from the germline V gene (reference sequence). CDR3 bases: TGTGCCAGCAGCCCAGGGGGGATAGCTGGCTATGGCTACACCTTC. It codes for CASSPGGIAGYGYTF.

Written as DNA, the CDR3 is TGTGCCAGCAGCTTAATGTCGGGAATTACCCCAGATACGCAGTATTTT. Its protein product is CASSLMSGITPDTQYF. The gene calls are TRBV7-6 and TRBJ2-3; a weak D match, TRBD2 (5 bases). CDR1 is SGHVS, CDR2 FNYEAQ, per germline. The germline V and J ends were trimmed by 2 bases and 4 bases, with 16 bases remaining between them. This CDR3 is 16 amino acids long. Based on the CDR3 plus reference TRBV7-6 and TRBJ2-3, the full variable domain is GAGVSQSPRYKVTKRGQDVALRCDPISGHVSLYWYRQALGQGPEFLTYFNYEAQQDKSGLPNDRFSAERPEGSISTLTIQRTEQRDSAMYRCASSLMSGITPDTQYFGPGTRLTVL.

This chain links TRBV7-9 with TRBJ1-2, with 10 bases fitting TRBD1. The germline V gene encodes CDR1 SEHNR and CDR2 FQNEAQ (reference sequence). V lost 2 bases, J lost 8 bases, and 5 bases stayed unmatched. The CDR3 extends over 14 amino acids. This chain's CDR3 is CASSLRQGARGYTF. The CDR3, as DNA: TGTGCCAGCAGCTTAAGACAGGGGGCGAGAGGCTACACCTTC.

The rearrangement links TRBV19 to TRBJ2-5, with D unresolved. CDR1 LNHDA and CDR2 SQIVND come from the germline V gene (reference sequence). Deletions cut 5 bases from V and 2 bases from J, with 6 bases between. The CDR3 is 12 residues long. CDR3 nucleotides: TGTGCCAGTAGTTTCATTCAAGAGACCCAGTACTTC. This gives the protein CASSFIQETQYF. Supplemented by reference TRBV19 and TRBJ2-5, the full variable domain reads DGGITQSPKYLFRKEGQNVTLSCEQNLNHDAMYWYRQDPGQGLRLIYYSQIVNDFQKGDIAEGYSVSREKKESFPLTVTSAQKNPTAFYLCASSFIQETQYFGPGTRLLVL.

The chain joins TRBV19 to TRBJ1-5; D unclear. The CDR3 has 13 amino acids. Trimming took off 6 bases at V and 0 bases at J, with 6 bases between the two ends. Germline V lookup: CDR1 LNHDA, CDR2 SQIVND (reference sequence). CDR3 sequence (DNA): TGTGCCAGTAGGGGTTATAGCAATCAGCCCCAGCATTTT. This codes for CASRGYSNQPQHF.

The chain is built from TRBV27 and TRBJ2-5; no definite D call. V was clipped by 0 bases and J by 5 bases, with 4 bases between them. The CDR3 is 12 residues long. Germline V CDR1 and CDR2: MNHEY, SMNVEV (reference sequence). DNA of the CDR3: TGTGCCAGCAGTTTATCCCGGGAGACCCAGTACTTC. This translates into CASSLSRETQYF.

This clone appeared a few times. The rearrangement links TRBV28 to TRBJ2-2; 12 bases are a match to TRBD2. Germline V gene sequence: CDR1 MDHEN, CDR2 SYDVKM. CDR3 size: 17 residues. Trimming took 0 bases from V and 6 from J; bases not matched to a gene: 5. DNA of the CDR3: TGTGCCAGCAGTTTATGGGTCCTAGCGGGGGGGCCCGGGGAGCTGTTTTTT. It encodes CASSLWVLAGGPGELFF.

This chain connects TRBV5-4 to TRBJ2-5; TRBD1 aligns across 7 bases. CDR3 size: 13 residues. Trimming cost V 2 bases and J 3 bases; bases outside gene matches: 1. Germline V gene lookup returns CDR1 SGHNT and CDR2 YYREEE (reference sequence). CDR3 coding DNA: TGTGCCAGCAGCTTTACAGGGGAAGAGACCCAGTACTTC. Translation: CASSFTGEETQYF. Drawing the rest from reference TRBV5-4 and TRBJ2-5, the complete variable domain is ETGVTQSPTHLIKTRGQQVTLRCSSQSGHNTVSWYQQALGQGPQFIFQYYREEENGRGNFPPRFSGLQFPNYSSELNVNALELDDSALYLCASSFTGEETQYFGPGTRLLVL.

V is TRBV5-1 and J is TRBJ2-7; 8 bases are a match to TRBD2. The CDR3 is 14 residues long. Germline CDR1 and CDR2: SGHRS and YFSETQ. J was trimmed by 0 bases and V by 10 bases; bases with no gene match: 9. The CDR3 sequence is CAGIKRGNSYEQYF. Written as DNA, the CDR3 is TGCGCCGGAATAAAGCGGGGGAACTCCTACGAGCAGTACTTC.

CDR3 in amino acids: CASSQESTGLGYTF. In DNA, the CDR3 is TGCGCCAGCAGCCAAGAATCGACAGGACTCGGCTACACCTTC. The J gene is TRBJ1-2, the V gene TRBV4-1, with D maybe TRBD1 (6 bases). From germline, CDR1 is MGHRA and CDR2 YSYEKL. Trimming stripped 0 bases from V and 8 bases from J, with 13 bases between. The CDR3 runs 14 residues.